A single sample is the source of the 32 T cell receptor beta chains below, sequenced in a study of blood T cell repertoires in COVID-19. Method: immunoSEQ multiplex PCR; TCRdb's copy keeps in-frame clones and lacks some. This table has more than 250,000 clones, 87% appearing once. The specimen was PBMCs or T cells enriched from blood (not recorded which). Receptors were obtained from a woman in her twenties or thirties who had recovered from COVID-19.

For this clone: The sample holds other DNA sequences that translate to the same CDR3. This chain uses TRBV5-1 with TRBJ1-5, with no clear D. Between the trimmed V and J ends, which lost 2 bases and 0 bases, there was a span of 9 bases. CDR3 length: 15 residues. Germline CDR1 and CDR2: SGHRS and YFSETQ. The CDR3 loop is CASSLDGYSNQPQHF. The CDR3 DNA is TGCGCCAGCAGCTTAGACGGGTATAGCAATCAGCCCCAGCATTTT. Together with reference TRBV5-1 and TRBJ1-5, the CDR3 gives the full variable domain: KAGVTQTPRYLIKTRGQQVTLSCSPISGHRSVSWYQQTPGQGLQFLFEYFSETQRNKGNFPGRFSGRQFSNSRSEMNVSTLELGDSALYLCASSLDGYSNQPQHFGDGTRLSIL.

V usage is TRBV2 and J usage is TRBJ2-2; tentative D call: TRBD2 (5 bases). This CDR3 is built from 15 residues. V lost 4 bases to trimming and J lost 2 bases, with 11 bases between them. CDR1 SNHLY and CDR2 FYNNEI come from the germline V gene. The CDR3 region has the DNA TGTGCCAGCAGTGCTCGGGGATCCAACACCGGGGAGCTGTTTTTT. Translating it yields CASSARGSNTGELFF. Full variable domain (missing parts from reference TRBV2 and TRBJ2-2): EPEVTQTPSHQVTQMGQEVILRCVPISNHLYFYWYRQILGQKVEFLVSFYNNEISEKSEIFDDQFSVERPDGSNFTLKIRSTKLEDSAMYFCASSARGSNTGELFFGEGSRLTVL.

This clone is a singleton in its sample. This chain links TRBV2 with TRBJ1-5; TRBD1 aligns across 7 bases. Per germline, CDR1 SNHLY and CDR2 FYNNEI. Germline trimming cut 8 bases from V and 6 bases from J; bases unmatched to any gene: 7. There are 13 residues in the CDR3. The CDR3 here is CASVTGDGQPQHF. Written as DNA, the CDR3 is TGTGCCAGCGTAACAGGGGACGGTCAGCCCCAGCATTTT.

The rearrangement joins TRBV3-1 (or the pseudogene TRBV3-2) to TRBJ2-5; 10 bases align to TRBD2. V dropped 2 bases and J dropped 7; count of bases not matched to a gene: 1. The CDR3 totals 13 residues. Germline CDR1 LGHDT, CDR2 YNNKEL (reference sequence). This CDR3 reads CASSQLAGVTQYF. CDR3 DNA: TGTGCCAGCAGCCAACTAGCGGGGGTGACCCAGTACTTC.

CDR3 DNA sequence: TGTGCCTGGAGTGTCGGGCTAGCGCTCTACGAGCAGTACTTC. This codes for CAWSVGLALYEQYF. The chain couples TRBV30 to TRBJ2-7, with D perhaps matching TRBD2 (6 bases). This CDR3 region has 14 residues. Germline V gene lookup returns CDR1 GTSNPN and CDR2 SVGIG (reference sequence). V was clipped by 0 bases and J by 3 bases, with 12 bases between them.

This chain joins TRBV9 and TRBJ1-3, with TRBD1 matching 8 bases. Germline loops: CDR1 SGDLS, CDR2 YYNGEE. J lost 2 bases, V lost 6 bases, and 4 bases had no gene match. This CDR3 comprises 14 residues. CDR3 loop: CASKPDRAGNTIYF. The CDR3 DNA follows: TGTGCCAGCAAACCGGACAGGGCTGGAAACACCATATATTTT.

The chain uses TRBV27 and TRBJ1-2, with a tentative D call TRBD1 (5 bases). This CDR3 comprises 14 residues. CDR1 MNHEY and CDR2 SMNVEV come from the germline V gene (reference sequence). V was cut by 6 bases and J by 5 bases, with 16 bases left in between. In DNA, the CDR3 is TGTGCCAGCAGACTGGAACAGGTACTTTATGGCTACACCTTC. Its protein is CASRLEQVLYGYTF.

The rearrangement uses TRBV6-2 or TRBV6-3 and TRBJ2-1; D not certain. Germline V lookup: CDR1 MNHEY, CDR2 SVGEGT. CDR3 length: 14 residues. The V end was cut by 2 bases, the J end by 6 bases, with 11 bases between. The CDR3 here is CASSYRILFNEQFF. CDR3 bases: TGTGCCAGCAGTTACCGTATACTCTTCAATGAGCAGTTCTTC.

V is TRBV6-2 or TRBV6-3 and J is TRBJ1-3; 7 bases match TRBD1. Germline V gene data show CDR1 as MNHEY and CDR2 as SVGEGT. This CDR3 is built from 14 residues. V shed 7 bases, J shed 8 bases, and the junction held 11 bases outside the gene matches. The CDR3 is CASIPGGGADTIYF. As DNA, the CDR3 is TGTGCCAGCATCCCAGGGGGTGGCGCGGACACCATATATTTT.

A word on this clone: Other nucleotide sequences in the sample specify the same CDR3. The chain joins TRBV6-5 to TRBJ1-5; D may be TRBD1 (6 bases). CDR1 is MNHEY and CDR2 is SVGAGI in the germline V gene. The V end was cut by 5 bases, the J end by 4 bases, with 9 bases between. The CDR3 is 13 amino acids. The CDR3 here is CASSRQVNQPQHF. CDR3 coding DNA: TGTGCCAGCAGTCGACAGGTAAATCAGCCCCAGCATTTT.

The chain uses TRBV5-6 and TRBJ1-5; D is possibly TRBD1 (6 bases). The CDR3 sequence is 16 residues long. V lost 3 bases and J 7 bases, leaving 20 bases between the germline ends. Per the germline V gene, CDR1 is SGHDT and CDR2 is YYEEEE. CDR3 DNA sequence: TGTGCCAGCAGCTCAAGGGTCGTGGGGGGGCACCAGCCCCAGCATTTT. It encodes CASSSRVVGGHQPQHF.

This clone was seen a handful of times. The chain couples TRBV7-3 to TRBJ1-6; D call uncertain. The CDR3 extends over 16 amino acids. The germline V gene encodes CDR1 SGHTA and CDR2 FQGTGA. V lost 2 bases to trimming and J lost 0 bases, with 8 bases between them. The CDR3 DNA reads as TGTGCCAGCAGCTTATTGGGGAGCTCCTATAATTCACCCCTCCACTTT. This encodes CASSLLGSSYNSPLHF.

This clone has only a few counts. V usage is TRBV6-4 and J usage is TRBJ1-4; 10 bases are a match to TRBD1. J lost 2 bases, V lost 6 bases, and 6 bases had no gene match. From germline, CDR1 is MRHNA and CDR2 SNTAGT. The CDR3 extends over 16 amino acids. CDR3 nucleotides: TGTGCCAGCAGCGGACAGGGGGAGGGGACTAATGAAAAACTGTTTTTT. Encoded protein: CASSGQGEGTNEKLFF.

The V and J genes are TRBV5-5 and TRBJ2-3, with 12 bases lining up with TRBD2. The CDR3 extends over 15 amino acids. Germline CDR1 and CDR2: SGHKS and YYEKEE (reference sequence). V was pared by 0 bases and J by 13 bases, with 9 bases of the junction left unmatched. CDR3 residues: CASSLEATSGGFEYF. In DNA, the CDR3 is TGTGCCAGCAGCTTGGAGGCGACTAGCGGGGGATTCGAGTATTTT. Complete variable domain (other parts from reference TRBV5-5 and TRBJ2-3): DAGVTQSPTHLIKTRGQQVTLRCSPISGHKSVSWYQQVLGQGPQFIFQYYEKEERGRGNFPDRFSARQFPNYSSELNVNALLLGDSALYLCASSLEATSGGFEYFGPGTRLTVL.

The V and J genes are TRBV5-6 and TRBJ1-4; 8 nucleotides agree with TRBD1. The CDR3 runs to 16 residues. Trimming took 4 bases from V and 3 from J; bases not matched to a gene: 8. Germline assignment: CDR1 SGHDT and CDR2 YYEEEE. The CDR3 here is CASSPQAGQANEKLFF. The CDR3 coding sequence is TGTGCCAGCAGCCCCCAAGCGGGACAGGCTAATGAAAAACTGTTTTTT.

With respect to this clone: A read error may account for a junction end that differs from germline. The chain carries TRBV7-7 and TRBJ2-7, with 8 nucleotides matching TRBD2. CDR3 length equals 14 residues. CDR1 SSHAT and CDR2 FNYEAQ come from the germline V gene (reference sequence). CDR3: CASSPAGAAYEQYF. The CDR3 DNA follows: TGTGCTAGCAGCCCAGCGGGGGCGGCCTACGAGCAGTACTTC.

J is TRBJ1-1 and V is TRBV30, with 9 bases matching TRBD1. This CDR3 is 14 amino acids long. V lost 7 bases and J lost 0; bases outside the gene matches: 6. Germline V gene data show CDR1 as GTSNPN and CDR2 as SVGIG (reference sequence). As DNA, the CDR3 is TGTGCCTTCAGACAGGGGGGAGTGAACACTGAAGCTTTCTTT. Its protein is CAFRQGGVNTEAFF. Drawing the rest from reference TRBV30 and TRBJ1-1, the complete variable domain is SQTIHQWPATLVQPVGSPLSLECTVEGTSNPNLYWYRQAAGRGLQLLFYSVGIGQISSEVPQNLSASRPQDRQFILSSKKLLLSDSGFYLCAFRQGGVNTEAFFGQGTRLTVV.

This chain joins TRBV19 and TRBJ1-5, with 10 nucleotides matching TRBD1. There are 16 residues in the CDR3. Looked up from germline, CDR1 is LNHDA and CDR2 is SQIVND (reference sequence). The V gene end was trimmed by 1 base and the J gene end by 2 bases; junction bases not matched to a gene: 2. This chain's CDR3 is CASSIGQGAGNQPQHF. CDR3 DNA: TGTGCCAGTAGTATAGGACAGGGGGCGGGCAATCAGCCCCAGCATTTT.

The chain employs TRBV6-5 and TRBJ1-4, with 9 bases fitting TRBD1. Germline V gene sequence: CDR1 MNHEY, CDR2 SVGAGI. Germline trimming cut 6 bases from V and 8 bases from J; bases unmatched to any gene: 10. The CDR3 runs 15 residues. The CDR3 coding sequence is TGTGCCAGCAGCAACGGGGGGACAGGGAAAGAAAAACTGTTTTTT. This codes for CASSNGGTGKEKLFF.

The chain is built from TRBV5-5 and TRBJ1-2; the D is unclear. V was cut by 4 bases and J by 8 bases, with 18 bases left in between. Germline lookup yields CDR1 SGHKS and CDR2 YYEKEE (reference sequence). The CDR3 is made up of 14 amino acids. CDR3 sequence reads: CASSKSRAGGGYTF. CDR3 nucleotides: TGTGCCAGCAGCAAATCCCGGGCCGGCGGGGGCTACACCTTC.

In its sample, this clone was seen once. V gene TRBV27 combines with J gene TRBJ2-1; D possibly corresponds to TRBD2 (5 bases). V lost 4 bases and J lost 7, with 23 bases in between. Germline values: CDR1 MNHEY, CDR2 SMNVEV (reference sequence). The CDR3 is 17 residues long. The CDR3 nucleotides are TGTGCCAGCAGTTCCCAAATTAAGGAAGCGGCAGCGAATGAGCAGTTCTTC. Amino acid sequence: CASSSQIKEAAANEQFF.

V and J are TRBV6-1 and TRBJ1-3; D gene unclear. Germline CDR1 and CDR2: MNHNS and SASEGT. This CDR3 region has 13 residues. V lost 3 bases, J lost 1 base, and 4 bases lay in between. CDR3 region: CASSDGSGNTIYF. CDR3 coding DNA: TGTGCCAGCAGTGACGGGTCTGGAAACACCATATATTTT.

This clone came up once. The chain is built from TRBV7-9 and TRBJ1-5; no definite D call. V lost 3 bases and J 5 bases, leaving 11 bases between the germline ends. Germline V gene data show CDR1 as SEHNR and CDR2 as FQNEAQ (reference sequence). The CDR3 covers 14 residues. In DNA form, the CDR3 reads TGTGCCAGCAGCTTCGACATCGTGGATCAGCCCCAGCATTTT. Protein: CASSFDIVDQPQHF. Full variable domain (remainder filled in from reference TRBV7-9 and TRBJ1-5): DTGVSQNPRHKITKRGQNVTFRCDPISEHNRLYWYRQTLGQGPEFLTYFQNEAQLEKSRLLSDRFSAERPKGSFSTLEIQRTEQGDSAMYLCASSFDIVDQPQHFGDGTRLSIL.

J is TRBJ2-1 and V is TRBV5-1; a weak D match, TRBD1 (5 bases). CDR1 SGHRS and CDR2 YFSETQ come from the germline V gene. V lost 0 bases and J 1 base, leaving 8 bases between the germline ends. CDR3 length: 15 amino acids. In DNA, the CDR3 is TGCGCCAGCAGCTTGGGGACACTGTCCTACAATGAGCAGTTCTTC. Amino acid sequence: CASSLGTLSYNEQFF.

The chain joins TRBV15 to TRBJ1-2; D gene unclear. Trimming shortened V by 0 bases and J by 3 bases, and 5 bases separated the two germline ends. This CDR3 contains 13 residues. CDR1 and CDR2 from the germline V gene are LNHNV and YYDKDF (reference sequence). Written as DNA, the CDR3 is TGTGCCACCAGCAGAGATCTCGACTATGGCTACACCTTC. Amino acids: CATSRDLDYGYTF.

This sequence joins TRBV21-1 and TRBJ1-1; whether TRBD1, the table's D call, matches the DNA was not checked. TRBV21-1 is labeled a pseudogene. The CDR3 extends over 14 amino acids. CDR3 amino acids: CASSKVPRGTEAFF. In DNA form, the CDR3 reads TGTGCCAGCAGCAAAGTCCCCAGGGGCACTGAAGCTTTCTTT.

Written as DNA, the CDR3 is TGTGCCAGCAGCGTGGGACCGGGACAGGGGTATGGCTACACCTTC. It yields the protein CASSVGPGQGYGYTF. This chain uses TRBV9 with TRBJ1-2; 10 bases are shared with TRBD1. The CDR3 runs 15 residues. The trim removed 2 bases at V and 5 bases at J, leaving 6 bases unmatched. The germline CDR1 and CDR2 sequences are SGDLS and YYNGEE.

The DNA of the CDR3 is TGTGCCAGCGCGGGGGGAAGCACAGATACGCAGTATTTT. The encoded protein is CASAGGSTDTQYF. The rearrangement uses TRBV2 and TRBJ2-3; 8 positions agree with TRBD2. The CDR3 is 13 residues long. V trimming: 8 bases; J trimming: 0 bases; junction bases outside the gene matches: 1. CDR1 and CDR2 (germline): SNHLY, FYNNEI.

This clone was counted once. The J gene is TRBJ1-4, the V gene TRBV29-1; 7 bases line up with TRBD1. V dropped 6 bases and J dropped 8; count of bases not matched to a gene: 9. The CDR3 is made up of 13 amino acids. The germline CDR1 and CDR2 sequences are SQVTM and ANQGSEA. The CDR3 sequence is CSVPTGVGEKLFF. The DNA for the CDR3 is TGCAGCGTCCCTACAGGGGTGGGCGAAAAACTGTTTTTT.

CDR3 residues: CASTRLGGGNEQYF. The CDR3 DNA is TGTGCCAGCACCCGCCTGGGTGGGGGGAACGAGCAGTACTTC. This sequence joins TRBV6-5 and TRBJ2-7; the D gene is possibly TRBD2 (6 bases). The V gene's germline CDR1 is MNHEY and CDR2 SVGAGI. There are 14 residues in the CDR3. V was pared by 7 bases and J by 5 bases, with 18 bases between.

This rearrangement joins TRBV19 to TRBJ1-1; 7 bases match TRBD1. With V trimmed by 8 bases and J by 0 bases, 9 bases remained unmatched. Germline V gene data show CDR1 as LNHDA and CDR2 as SQIVND (reference sequence). This CDR3 has 15 amino acids. The CDR3 DNA follows: TGTGCCAGTCGAGGCGGGACAGCCCTGAACACTGAAGCTTTCTTT. Residues: CASRGGTALNTEAFF.

The CDR3 sequence: CASTRGLAGGPSTDTQYF. The DNA for the CDR3 is TGTGCCAGTACCAGAGGACTAGCGGGGGGGCCAAGCACAGATACGCAGTATTTT. The chain employs TRBV19 and TRBJ2-3, with 15 bases fitting TRBD2. The V gene end was trimmed by 7 bases and the J gene end by 0 bases; junction bases not matched to a gene: 8. This CDR3 contains 18 residues. The germline CDR1 and CDR2 sequences are LNHDA and SQIVND (reference sequence).